This T cell receptor (beta chain) was identified in a study of control samples from healthy donors and cancer patients. Trimming removed 4 bases at V and 4 bases at J, with 14 bases between. CDR3 length: 15 amino acids. CDR1 is SGHRS and CDR2 is YFSETQ in the germline V gene. Clones were read by immunoSEQ multiplex PCR, and TCRdb kept only the in-frame ones, dropping some. The sample has approximately 100,000 clones, around 85% seen once. This receptor was taken from a woman between 40 and 50 years old in good health. This rearrangement joins TRBV5-1 to TRBJ1-4, with a possible D match to TRBD1 (6 bases). Sequenced: blood. The CDR3 coding sequence is TGCGCCAGCAGCGAGGGGGACCCTAATAATGAAAAACTGTTTTTT. The encoded protein is CASSEGDPNNEKLFF.